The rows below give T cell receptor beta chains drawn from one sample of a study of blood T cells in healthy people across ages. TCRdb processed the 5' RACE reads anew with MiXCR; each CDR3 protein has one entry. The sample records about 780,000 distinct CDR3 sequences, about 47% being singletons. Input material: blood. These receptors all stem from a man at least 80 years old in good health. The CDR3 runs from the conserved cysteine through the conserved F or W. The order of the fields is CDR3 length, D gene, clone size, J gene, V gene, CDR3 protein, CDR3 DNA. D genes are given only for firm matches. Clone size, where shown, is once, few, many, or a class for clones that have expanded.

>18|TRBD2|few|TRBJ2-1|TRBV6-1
CASSPRTSGSRSYNEQFF
TGTGCCAGCAGCCCCCGGACTAGCGGGAGTAGATCCTACAATGAGCAGTTCTTC
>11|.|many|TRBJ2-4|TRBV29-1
CSVTTLDIQYF
TGCAGCGTTACGACACTGGACATTCAGTACTTC
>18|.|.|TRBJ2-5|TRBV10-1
CASSDSHRKVFGRETQYF
TGCGCCAGCAGTGACTCCCATCGAAAGGTGTTTGGTCGAGAGACCCAGTACTTC
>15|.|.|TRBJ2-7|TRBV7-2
CASSLAPGGFYEQYF
TGTGCCAGCAGCTTAGCCCCCGGAGGCTTCTACGAGCAGTACTTC
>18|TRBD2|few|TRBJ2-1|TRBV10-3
CAISITSGRAEGYNEQFF
TGTGCCATCAGTATAACTAGCGGGAGGGCCGAAGGGTACAATGAGCAGTTCTTC
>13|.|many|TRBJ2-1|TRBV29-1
CSVEGRGYNEQFF
TGCAGCGTTGAGGGACGAGGGTACAATGAGCAGTTCTTC
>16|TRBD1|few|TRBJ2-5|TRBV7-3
CASSLMPQGAGETQYF
TGTGCCAGCAGCTTAATGCCCCAGGGGGCAGGGGAGACCCAGTACTTC
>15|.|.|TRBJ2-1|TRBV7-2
CASSLIGRSYNEQFF
TGTGCCAGCAGCTTAATCGGCCGCTCCTACAATGAGCAGTTCTTC
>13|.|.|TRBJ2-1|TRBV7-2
CASSFSAVNEQFF
TGTGCCAGCAGCTTTAGTGCCGTCAATGAGCAGTTCTTC
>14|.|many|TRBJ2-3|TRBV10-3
CAIREGGGTDTQYF
TGTGCCATCAGAGAGGGAGGCGGCACAGATACGCAGTATTTT
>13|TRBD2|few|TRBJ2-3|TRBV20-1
CSAQSGGVGTQYF
TGCAGTGCTCAGAGCGGGGGGGTGGGTACGCAGTATTTT
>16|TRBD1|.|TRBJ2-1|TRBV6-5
CASSSGGDRIHNEQFF
TGTGCCAGCAGTTCGGGTGGGGACAGGATCCACAATGAGCAGTTCTTC
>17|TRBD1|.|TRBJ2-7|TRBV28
CASNPTQGAQGSYEQYF
TGTGCCAGCAACCCTACACAGGGGGCGCAGGGTTCCTACGAGCAGTACTTC
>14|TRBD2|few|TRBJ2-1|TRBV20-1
CSALSGRAPNEQFF
TGCAGTGCCCTGAGCGGGAGGGCCCCCAATGAGCAGTTCTTC
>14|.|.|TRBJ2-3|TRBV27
CASSPLFGTDTQYF
TGTGCCAGCAGTCCCCTTTTTGGCACAGATACGCAGTATTTT
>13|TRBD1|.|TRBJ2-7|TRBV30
CAWGRTGVGEQYF
TGTGCCTGGGGTCGGACAGGGGTGGGAGAGCAGTACTTC
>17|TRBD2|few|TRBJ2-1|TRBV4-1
CASSQQSSGRPYNEQFF
TGCGCCAGCAGCCAGCAATCTAGCGGGAGACCATACAATGAGCAGTTCTTC
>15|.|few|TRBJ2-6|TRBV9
CASSVPGSGANVLTF
TGTGCCAGCAGCGTACCGGGCTCTGGGGCCAACGTCCTGACTTTC
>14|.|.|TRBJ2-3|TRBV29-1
CSVENRGGTDTQYF
TGCAGCGTTGAAAACAGGGGGGGTACAGATACGCAGTATTTT
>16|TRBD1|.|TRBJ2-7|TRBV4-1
CASSQDLGQGAYEQYF
TGCGCCAGCAGCCAAGATTTAGGACAGGGGGCCTACGAGCAGTACTTC
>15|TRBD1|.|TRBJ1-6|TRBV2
CASRKGQAPGEPLHF
TGTGCCAGCAGGAAAGGACAGGCCCCGGGGGAACCCCTCCACTTT
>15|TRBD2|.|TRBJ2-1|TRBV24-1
CATSDLGTSGIGRFF
TGTGCCACCAGTGATTTGGGGACTAGCGGGATAGGGCGGTTCTTC
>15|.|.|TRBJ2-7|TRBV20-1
CSALPGTWGTYEQYF
TGCAGTGCTCTTCCGGGGACATGGGGCACCTACGAGCAGTACTTC
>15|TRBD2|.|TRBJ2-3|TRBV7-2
CVSSSRTRGTDTQYF
TGTGTCAGCAGCTCCCGGACTAGAGGGACAGATACGCAGTATTTT
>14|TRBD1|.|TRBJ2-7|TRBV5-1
CASSTDGTEYEQYF
TGCGCCAGCAGCACCGACGGGACAGAGTACGAGCAGTACTTC
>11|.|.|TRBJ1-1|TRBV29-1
CSVDSGSEAFF
TGCAGCGTTGACAGCGGGTCTGAAGCTTTCTTT
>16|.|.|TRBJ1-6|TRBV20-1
CSARDSAYPTRSPLHF
TGCAGTGCTAGAGATTCCGCCTACCCCACGCGATCACCCCTCCACTTT
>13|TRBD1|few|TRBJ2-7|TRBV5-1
CASTRTGLGEQYF
TGCGCCAGCACCCGGACAGGGTTGGGCGAGCAGTACTTC
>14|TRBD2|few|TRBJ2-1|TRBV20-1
CSAPSASGTNEQFF
TGCAGTGCACCTAGCGCTAGCGGGACGAATGAGCAGTTCTTC
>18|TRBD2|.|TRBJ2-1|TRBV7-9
CASSPPGLAGGKNNEQFF
TGTGCCAGCAGCCCCCCGGGACTAGCGGGAGGGAAGAACAATGAGCAGTTCTTC
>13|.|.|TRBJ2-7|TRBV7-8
CASSRLRIYEQYF
TGTGCCAGCAGTAGGTTACGGATCTACGAGCAGTACTTC
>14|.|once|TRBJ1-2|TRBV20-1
CSAHRASSRYGYTF
TGCAGTGCTCATCGTGCGTCTTCTCGATATGGCTACACCTTC
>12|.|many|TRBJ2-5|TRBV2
CASTMEGETQYF
TGTGCCAGCACCATGGAGGGGGAGACCCAGTACTTC
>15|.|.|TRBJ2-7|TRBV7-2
CASSVEPGLVYEQYF
TGTGCCAGCAGCGTAGAACCGGGACTGGTCTACGAGCAGTACTTC
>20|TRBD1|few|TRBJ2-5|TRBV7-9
CASSSLSSYRDRVIRETQYF
TGTGCCAGCAGCTCCCTCAGTTCGTATCGGGACAGGGTCATTAGAGAGACCCAGTACTTC
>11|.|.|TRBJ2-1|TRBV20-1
CSATLSNEQFF
TGCAGTGCTACTTTGAGCAATGAGCAGTTCTTC
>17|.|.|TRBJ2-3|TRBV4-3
CASSQEPQPSGTDTQYF
TGCGCCAGCAGCCAGGAACCGCAGCCGTCCGGCACAGATACGCAGTATTTT